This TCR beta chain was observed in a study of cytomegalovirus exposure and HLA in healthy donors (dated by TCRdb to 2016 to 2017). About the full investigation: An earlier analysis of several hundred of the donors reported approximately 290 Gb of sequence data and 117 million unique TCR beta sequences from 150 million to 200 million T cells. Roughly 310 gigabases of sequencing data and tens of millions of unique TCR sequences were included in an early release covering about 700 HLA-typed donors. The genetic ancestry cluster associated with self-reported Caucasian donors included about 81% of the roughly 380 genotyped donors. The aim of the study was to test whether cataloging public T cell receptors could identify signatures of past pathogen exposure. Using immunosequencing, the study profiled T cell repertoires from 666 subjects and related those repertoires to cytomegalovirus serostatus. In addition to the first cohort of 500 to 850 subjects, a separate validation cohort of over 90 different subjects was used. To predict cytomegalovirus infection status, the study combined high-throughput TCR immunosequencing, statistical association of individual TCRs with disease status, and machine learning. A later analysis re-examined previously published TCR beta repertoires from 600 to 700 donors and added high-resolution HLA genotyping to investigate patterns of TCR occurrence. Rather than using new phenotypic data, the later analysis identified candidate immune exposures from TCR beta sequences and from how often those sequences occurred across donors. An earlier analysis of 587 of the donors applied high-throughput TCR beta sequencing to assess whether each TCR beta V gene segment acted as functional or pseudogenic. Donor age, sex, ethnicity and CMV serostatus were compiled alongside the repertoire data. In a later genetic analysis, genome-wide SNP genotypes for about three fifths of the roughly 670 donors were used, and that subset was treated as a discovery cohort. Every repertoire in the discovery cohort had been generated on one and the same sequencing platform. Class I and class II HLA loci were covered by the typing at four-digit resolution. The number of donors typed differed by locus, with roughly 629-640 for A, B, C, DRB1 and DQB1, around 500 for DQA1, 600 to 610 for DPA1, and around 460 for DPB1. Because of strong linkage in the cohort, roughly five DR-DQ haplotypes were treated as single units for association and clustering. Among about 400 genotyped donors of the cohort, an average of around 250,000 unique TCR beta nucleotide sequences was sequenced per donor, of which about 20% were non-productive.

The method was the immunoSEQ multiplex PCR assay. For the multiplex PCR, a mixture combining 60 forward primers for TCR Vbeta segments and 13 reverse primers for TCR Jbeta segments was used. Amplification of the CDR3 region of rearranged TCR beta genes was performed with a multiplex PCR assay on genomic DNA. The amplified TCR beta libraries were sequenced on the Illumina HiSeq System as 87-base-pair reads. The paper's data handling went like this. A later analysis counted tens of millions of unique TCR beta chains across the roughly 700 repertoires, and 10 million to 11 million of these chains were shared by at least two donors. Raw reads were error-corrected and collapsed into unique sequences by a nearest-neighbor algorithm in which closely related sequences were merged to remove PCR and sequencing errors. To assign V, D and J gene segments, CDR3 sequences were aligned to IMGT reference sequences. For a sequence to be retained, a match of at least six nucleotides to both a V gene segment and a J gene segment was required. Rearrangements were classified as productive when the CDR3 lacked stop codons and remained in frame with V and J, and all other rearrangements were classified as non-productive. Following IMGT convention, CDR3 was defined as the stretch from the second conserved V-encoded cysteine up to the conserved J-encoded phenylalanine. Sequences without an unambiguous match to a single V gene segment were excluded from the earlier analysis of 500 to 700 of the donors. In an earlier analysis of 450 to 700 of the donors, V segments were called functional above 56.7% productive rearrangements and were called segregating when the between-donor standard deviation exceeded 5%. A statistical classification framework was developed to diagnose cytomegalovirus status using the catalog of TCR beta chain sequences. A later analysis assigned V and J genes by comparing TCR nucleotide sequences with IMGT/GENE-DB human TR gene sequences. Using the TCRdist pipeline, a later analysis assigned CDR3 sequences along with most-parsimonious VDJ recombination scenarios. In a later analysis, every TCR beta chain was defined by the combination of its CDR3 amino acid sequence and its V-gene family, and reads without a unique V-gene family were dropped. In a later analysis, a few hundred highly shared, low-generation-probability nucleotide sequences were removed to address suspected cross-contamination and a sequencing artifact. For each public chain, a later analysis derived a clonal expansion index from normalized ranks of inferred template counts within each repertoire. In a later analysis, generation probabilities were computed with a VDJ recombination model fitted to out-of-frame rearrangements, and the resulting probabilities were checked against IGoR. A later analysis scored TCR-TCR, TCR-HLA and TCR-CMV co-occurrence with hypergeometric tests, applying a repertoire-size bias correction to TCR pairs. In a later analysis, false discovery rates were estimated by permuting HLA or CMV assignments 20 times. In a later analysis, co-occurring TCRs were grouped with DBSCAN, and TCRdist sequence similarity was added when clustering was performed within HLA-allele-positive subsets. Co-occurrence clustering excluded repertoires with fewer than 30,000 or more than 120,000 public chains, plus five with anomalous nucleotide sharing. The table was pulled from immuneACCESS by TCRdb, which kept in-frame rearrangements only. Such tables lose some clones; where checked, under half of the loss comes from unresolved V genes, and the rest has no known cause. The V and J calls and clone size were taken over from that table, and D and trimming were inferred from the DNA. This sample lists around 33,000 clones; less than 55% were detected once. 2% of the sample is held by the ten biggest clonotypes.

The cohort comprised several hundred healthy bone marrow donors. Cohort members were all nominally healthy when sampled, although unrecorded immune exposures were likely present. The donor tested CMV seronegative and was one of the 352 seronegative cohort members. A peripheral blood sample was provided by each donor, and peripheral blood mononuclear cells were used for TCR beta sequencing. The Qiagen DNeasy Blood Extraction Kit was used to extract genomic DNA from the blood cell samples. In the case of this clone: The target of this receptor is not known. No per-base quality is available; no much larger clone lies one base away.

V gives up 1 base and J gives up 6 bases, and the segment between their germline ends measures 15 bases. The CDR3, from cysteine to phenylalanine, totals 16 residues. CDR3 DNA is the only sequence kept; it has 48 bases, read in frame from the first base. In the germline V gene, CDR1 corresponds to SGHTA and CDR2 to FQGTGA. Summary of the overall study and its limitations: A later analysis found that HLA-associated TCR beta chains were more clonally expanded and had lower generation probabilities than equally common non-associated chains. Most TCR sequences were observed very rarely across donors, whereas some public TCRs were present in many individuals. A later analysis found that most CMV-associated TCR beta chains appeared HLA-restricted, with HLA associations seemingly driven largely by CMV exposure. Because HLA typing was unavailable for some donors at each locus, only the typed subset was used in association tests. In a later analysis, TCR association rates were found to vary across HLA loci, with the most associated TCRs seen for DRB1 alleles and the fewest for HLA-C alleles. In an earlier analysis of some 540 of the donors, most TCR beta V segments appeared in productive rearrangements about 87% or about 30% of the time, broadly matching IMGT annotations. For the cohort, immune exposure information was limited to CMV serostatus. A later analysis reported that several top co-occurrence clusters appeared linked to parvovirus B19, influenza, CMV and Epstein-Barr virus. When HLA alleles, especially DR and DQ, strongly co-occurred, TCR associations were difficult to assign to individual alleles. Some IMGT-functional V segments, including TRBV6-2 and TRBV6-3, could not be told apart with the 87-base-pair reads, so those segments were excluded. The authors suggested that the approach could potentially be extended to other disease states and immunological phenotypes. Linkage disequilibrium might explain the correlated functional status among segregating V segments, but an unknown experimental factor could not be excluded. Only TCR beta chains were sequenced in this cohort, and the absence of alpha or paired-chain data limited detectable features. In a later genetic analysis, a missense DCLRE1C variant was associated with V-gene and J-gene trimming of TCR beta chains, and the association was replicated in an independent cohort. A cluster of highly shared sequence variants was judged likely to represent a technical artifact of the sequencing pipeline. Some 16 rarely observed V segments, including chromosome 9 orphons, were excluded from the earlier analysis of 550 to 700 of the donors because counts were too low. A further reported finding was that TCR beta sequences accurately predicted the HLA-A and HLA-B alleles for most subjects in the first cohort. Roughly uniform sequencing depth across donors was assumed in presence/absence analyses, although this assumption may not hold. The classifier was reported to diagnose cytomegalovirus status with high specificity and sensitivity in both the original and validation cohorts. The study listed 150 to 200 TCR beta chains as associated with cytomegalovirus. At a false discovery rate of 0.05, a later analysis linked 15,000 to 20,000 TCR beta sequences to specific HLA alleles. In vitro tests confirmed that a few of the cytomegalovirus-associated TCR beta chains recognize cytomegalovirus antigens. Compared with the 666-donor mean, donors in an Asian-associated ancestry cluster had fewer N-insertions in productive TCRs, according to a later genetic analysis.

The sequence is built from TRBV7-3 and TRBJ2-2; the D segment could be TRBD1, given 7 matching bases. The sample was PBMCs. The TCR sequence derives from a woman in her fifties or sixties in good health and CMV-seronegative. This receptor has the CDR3 CASSLRGARGPGELFF. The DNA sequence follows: TGTGCCAGCAGCTTAAGGGGGGCGAGGGGGCCCGGGGAGCTGTTTTTT.